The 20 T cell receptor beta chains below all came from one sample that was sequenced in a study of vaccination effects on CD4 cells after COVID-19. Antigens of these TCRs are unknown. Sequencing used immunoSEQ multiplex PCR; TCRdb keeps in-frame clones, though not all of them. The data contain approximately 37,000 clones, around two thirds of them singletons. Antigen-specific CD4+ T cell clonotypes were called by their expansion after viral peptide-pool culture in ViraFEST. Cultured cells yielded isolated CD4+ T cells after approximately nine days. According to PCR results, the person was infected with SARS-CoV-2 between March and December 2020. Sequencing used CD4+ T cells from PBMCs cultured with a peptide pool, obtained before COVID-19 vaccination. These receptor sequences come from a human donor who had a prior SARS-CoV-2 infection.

CDR3 in amino acids: CASRLTGTSYNEQFF. The CDR3 bases are TGTGCCAGCAGATTGACAGGGACATCCTACAATGAGCAGTTCTTC. The chain has TRBV7-2 and TRBJ2-1, with 7 positions matching TRBD1. CDR3 length: 15 amino acids. Looked up from germline, CDR1 is SGHTA and CDR2 is FQGNSA. J gave up 1 base and V 6 bases, and 6 bases lay outside the gene matches.

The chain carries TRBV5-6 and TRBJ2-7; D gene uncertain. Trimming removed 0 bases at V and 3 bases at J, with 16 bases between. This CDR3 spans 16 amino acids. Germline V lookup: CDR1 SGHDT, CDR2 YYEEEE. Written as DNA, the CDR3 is TGTGCCAGCAGCTTGGCCCTAAGGACCCGATACTACGAGCAGTACTTC. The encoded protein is CASSLALRTRYYEQYF.

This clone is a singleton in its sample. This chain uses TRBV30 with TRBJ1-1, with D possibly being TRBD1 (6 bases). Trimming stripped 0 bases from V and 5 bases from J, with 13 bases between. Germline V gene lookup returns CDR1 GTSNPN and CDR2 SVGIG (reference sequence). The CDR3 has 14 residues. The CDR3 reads CAWSVGGRETEAFF. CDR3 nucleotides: TGTGCCTGGAGTGTAGGGGGGCGTGAGACTGAAGCTTTCTTT.

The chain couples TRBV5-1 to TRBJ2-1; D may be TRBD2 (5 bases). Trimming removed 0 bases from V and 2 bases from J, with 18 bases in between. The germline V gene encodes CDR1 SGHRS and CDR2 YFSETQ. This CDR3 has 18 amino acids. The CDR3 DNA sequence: TGCGCCAGCAGCTTGGCCGGTTCTGTAGCGATGACCTACAATGAGCAGTTCTTC. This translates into CASSLAGSVAMTYNEQFF.

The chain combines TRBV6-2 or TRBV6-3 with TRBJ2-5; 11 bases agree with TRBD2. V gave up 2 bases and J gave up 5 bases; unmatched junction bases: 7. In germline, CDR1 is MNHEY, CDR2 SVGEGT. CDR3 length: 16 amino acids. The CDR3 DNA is TGTGCCAGCAGTTACGGGCTAGCGGGGGGTCCCGAGACCCAGTACTTC. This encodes CASSYGLAGGPETQYF.

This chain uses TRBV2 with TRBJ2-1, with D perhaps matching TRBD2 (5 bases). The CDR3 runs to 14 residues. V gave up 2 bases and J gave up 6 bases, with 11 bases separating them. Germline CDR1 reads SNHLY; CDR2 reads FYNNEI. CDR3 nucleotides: TGTGCCAGCAGTGAACGGAGGACGATCAATGAGCAGTTCTTC. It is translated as CASSERRTINEQFF. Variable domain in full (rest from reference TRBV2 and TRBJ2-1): EPEVTQTPSHQVTQMGQEVILRCVPISNHLYFYWYRQILGQKVEFLVSFYNNEISEKSEIFDDQFSVERPDGSNFTLKIRSTKLEDSAMYFCASSERRTINEQFFGPGTRLTVL.

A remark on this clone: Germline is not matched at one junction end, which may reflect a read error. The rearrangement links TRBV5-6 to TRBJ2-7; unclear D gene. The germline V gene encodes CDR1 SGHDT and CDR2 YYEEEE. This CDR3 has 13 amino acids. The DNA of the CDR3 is TGTGCCAGCAGCTTGGGGACCTCCTCCGAGCAGTACTTC. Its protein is CASSLGTSSEQYF.

The DNA of the CDR3 is TGTGCCAGCAGCCAAGTAGGGGGGATATTTCAGGGCCAGTACTTC. Translating it yields CASSQVGGIFQGQYF. This chain links TRBV3-1 (or the pseudogene TRBV3-2) with TRBJ2-5; the D gene could be TRBD1 or TRBD2 (6 bases each). The CDR3 sequence is 15 residues long. The V gene lost 1 base and the J gene lost 10 bases, with 19 bases spanning the gap. Per germline, CDR1 LGHDT and CDR2 YNNKEL (reference sequence).

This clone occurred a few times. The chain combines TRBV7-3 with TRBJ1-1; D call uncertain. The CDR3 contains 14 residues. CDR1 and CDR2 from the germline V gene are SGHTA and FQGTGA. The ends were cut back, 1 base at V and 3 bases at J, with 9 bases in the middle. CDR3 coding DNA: TGTGCCAGCAGCTTAAACGTTGGGGACACTGAAGCTTTCTTT. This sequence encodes CASSLNVGDTEAFF.

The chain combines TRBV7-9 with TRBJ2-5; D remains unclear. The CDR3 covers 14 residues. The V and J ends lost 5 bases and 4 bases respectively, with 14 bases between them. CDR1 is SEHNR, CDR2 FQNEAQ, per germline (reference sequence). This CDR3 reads CASSQHIPGETQYF. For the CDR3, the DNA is TGTGCCAGCAGCCAACACATCCCAGGAGAGACCCAGTACTTC.

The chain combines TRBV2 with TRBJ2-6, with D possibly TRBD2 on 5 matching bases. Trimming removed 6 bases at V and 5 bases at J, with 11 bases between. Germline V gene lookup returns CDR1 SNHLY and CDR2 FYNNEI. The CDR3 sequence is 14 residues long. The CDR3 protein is CASSEGIWANVLTF. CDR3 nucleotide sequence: TGTGCCAGCAGCGAGGGCATTTGGGCCAACGTCCTGACTTTC.

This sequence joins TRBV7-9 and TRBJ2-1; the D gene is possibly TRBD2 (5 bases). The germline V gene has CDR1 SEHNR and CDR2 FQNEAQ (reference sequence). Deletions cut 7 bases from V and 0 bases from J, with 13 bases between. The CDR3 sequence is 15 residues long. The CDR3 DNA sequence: TGTGCCAGCATAAAAAGAGGGAGCTCCTACAATGAGCAGTTCTTC. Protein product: CASIKRGSSYNEQFF.

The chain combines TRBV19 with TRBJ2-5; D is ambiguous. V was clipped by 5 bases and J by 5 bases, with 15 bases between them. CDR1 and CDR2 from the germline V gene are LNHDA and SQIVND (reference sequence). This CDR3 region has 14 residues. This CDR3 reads CASSPAVWQETQYF. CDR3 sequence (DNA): TGTGCCAGTAGTCCGGCTGTTTGGCAGGAGACCCAGTACTTC.

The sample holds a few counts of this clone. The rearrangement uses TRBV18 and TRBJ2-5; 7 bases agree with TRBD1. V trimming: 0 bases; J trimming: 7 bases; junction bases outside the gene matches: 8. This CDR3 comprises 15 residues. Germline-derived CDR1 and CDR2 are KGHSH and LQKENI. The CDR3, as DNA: TGTGCCAGCTCACCACCGGTAGGGACAGAGGGGACCCAGTACTTC. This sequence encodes CASSPPVGTEGTQYF.

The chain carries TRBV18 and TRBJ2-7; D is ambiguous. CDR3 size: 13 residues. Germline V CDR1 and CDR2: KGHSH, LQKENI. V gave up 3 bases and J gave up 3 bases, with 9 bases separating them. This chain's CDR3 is CASSPGADYEQYF. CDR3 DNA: TGTGCCAGCTCACCGGGTGCTGACTACGAGCAGTACTTC.

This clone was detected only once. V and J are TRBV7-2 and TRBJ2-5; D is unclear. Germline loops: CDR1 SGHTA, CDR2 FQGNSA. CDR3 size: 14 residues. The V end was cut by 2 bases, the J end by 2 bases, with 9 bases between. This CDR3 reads CASSLLGNQETQYF. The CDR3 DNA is TGTGCCAGCAGCTTACTGGGGAATCAAGAGACCCAGTACTTC.

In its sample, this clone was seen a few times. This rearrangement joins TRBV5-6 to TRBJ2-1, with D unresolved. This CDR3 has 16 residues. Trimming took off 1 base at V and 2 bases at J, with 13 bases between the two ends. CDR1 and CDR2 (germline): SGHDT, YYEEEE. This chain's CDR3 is CASSLFDHPTYNEQFF. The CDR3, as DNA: TGTGCCAGCAGCTTGTTTGATCACCCGACCTACAATGAGCAGTTCTTC.

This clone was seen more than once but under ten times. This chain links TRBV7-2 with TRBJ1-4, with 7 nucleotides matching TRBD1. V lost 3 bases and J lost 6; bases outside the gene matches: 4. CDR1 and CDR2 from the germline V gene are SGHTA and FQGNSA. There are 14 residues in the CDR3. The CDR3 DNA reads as TGTGCCAGCAGCTTGTTACAGGGGTATGAAAAACTGTTTTTT. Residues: CASSLLQGYEKLFF.

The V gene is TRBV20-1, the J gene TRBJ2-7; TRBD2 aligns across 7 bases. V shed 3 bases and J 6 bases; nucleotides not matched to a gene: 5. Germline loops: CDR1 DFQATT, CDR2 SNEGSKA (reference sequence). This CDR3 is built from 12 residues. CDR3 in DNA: TGCAGTGCTAGTGCGGGGGACCTCGAGCAGTACTTC. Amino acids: CSASAGDLEQYF.

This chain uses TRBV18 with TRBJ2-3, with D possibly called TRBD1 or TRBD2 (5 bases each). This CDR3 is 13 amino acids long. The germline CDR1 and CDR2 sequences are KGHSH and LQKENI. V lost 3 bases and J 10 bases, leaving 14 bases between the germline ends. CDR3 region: CASSPMVRGAQYF. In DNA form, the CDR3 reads TGTGCCAGCTCACCTATGGTCCGAGGGGCGCAGTATTTT. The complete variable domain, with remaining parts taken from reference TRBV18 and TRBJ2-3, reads NAGVMQNPRHLVRRRGQEARLRCSPMKGHSHVYWYRQLPEEGLKFMVYLQKENIIDESGMPKERFSAEFPKEGPSILRIQQVVRGDSAAYFCASSPMVRGAQYFGPGTRLTVL.